This is a list of T cell receptor beta chains from one sample in a study of T cell repertoires in aging, cancer and after chemotherapy. One entry per CDR3 protein, called by TCRdb with MiXCR from the multiplex PCR reads. The sample lists 8,000 or so distinct CDR3 sequences; roughly 56% were seen once. The sample consisted of blood. Receptor source: a human donor with a solid tumor. The CDR3 runs from the conserved cysteine through the conserved F or W. The order of the fields is V gene, J gene, D gene, clone size, CDR3 length, CDR3 protein, CDR3 DNA. A D gene is named only where the DNA matches it firmly. Rows give clone size only sometimes, using once, few, many, or a class for an expanded clone.

V gene: TRBV10-1; J gene: TRBJ1-2; D gene: TRBD1; clone size: -; CDR3 length: 12; CDR3 protein: CAKMGTAIGYTF; CDR3 DNA: TGCGCTAAAATGGGGACAGCCATCGGCTACACCTTC
V gene: TRBV15; J gene: TRBJ1-3; D gene: TRBD1; clone size: -; CDR3 length: 14; CDR3 protein: CATSRGGQGNTIYF; CDR3 DNA: TGTGCCACCAGCAGAGGGGGACAGGGAAACACCATATATTTT
V gene: TRBV5-1; J gene: TRBJ2-7; D gene: TRBD1; clone size: -; CDR3 length: 13; CDR3 protein: CASSTGQGGEQYF; CDR3 DNA: TGCGCCAGCAGCACGGGACAGGGCGGCGAGCAGTACTTC
V gene: TRBV19; J gene: TRBJ2-1; D gene: -; clone size: -; CDR3 length: 13; CDR3 protein: CASSTGNNNEQFF; CDR3 DNA: TGTGCCAGTAGTACAGGGAATAACAATGAGCAGTTCTTC
V gene: TRBV28; J gene: TRBJ1-2; D gene: TRBD1; clone size: -; CDR3 length: 14; CDR3 protein: CASSSGTALYGYTF; CDR3 DNA: TGTGCCAGCAGTTCGGGGACAGCTTTATATGGCTACACCTTC
V gene: TRBV27; J gene: TRBJ2-3; D gene: -; clone size: -; CDR3 length: 13; CDR3 protein: CASSTSSTDTQYF; CDR3 DNA: TGTGCCAGCAGCACTTCTAGCACAGATACGCAGTATTTT
V gene: TRBV6-5; J gene: TRBJ1-4; D gene: -; clone size: few; CDR3 length: 13; CDR3 protein: CASGGTTNEKLFF; CDR3 DNA: TGTGCCAGCGGGGGTACGACTAATGAAAAACTGTTTTTT
V gene: TRBV28; J gene: TRBJ2-3; D gene: -; clone size: -; CDR3 length: 14; CDR3 protein: CASSYRVSTDTQYF; CDR3 DNA: TGTGCCAGCAGTTACAGGGTTAGCACAGATACGCAGTATTTT
V gene: TRBV6-5; J gene: TRBJ2-4; D gene: -; clone size: -; CDR3 length: 14; CDR3 protein: CASSPRQFPNIQYF; CDR3 DNA: TGTGCCAGCAGTCCACGGCAGTTTCCCAACATTCAGTACTTC
V gene: TRBV10-3; J gene: TRBJ2-1; D gene: TRBD2; clone size: once; CDR3 length: 17; CDR3 protein: CAISELAASGRSNEQFF; CDR3 DNA: TGTGCCATCAGTGAGTTAGCGGCTAGCGGGAGGAGCAATGAGCAGTTCTTC
V gene: TRBV15; J gene: TRBJ2-1; D gene: TRBD2; clone size: -; CDR3 length: 15; CDR3 protein: CATSRGETSENEQFF; CDR3 DNA: TGTGCCACCAGCAGAGGGGAGACTAGCGAAAATGAGCAGTTCTTC
V gene: TRBV6-5; J gene: TRBJ2-1; D gene: TRBD2; clone size: -; CDR3 length: 15; CDR3 protein: CASSRIAGGYNEQFF; CDR3 DNA: TGTGCCAGCAGCCGCATAGCGGGGGGCTACAATGAGCAGTTCTTC
V gene: TRBV30; J gene: TRBJ2-1; D gene: -; clone size: -; CDR3 length: 14; CDR3 protein: CAWSVTWTYNEQFF; CDR3 DNA: TGTGCCTGGAGTGTCACGTGGACCTACAATGAGCAGTTCTTC
V gene: TRBV5-1; J gene: TRBJ2-1; D gene: -; clone size: -; CDR3 length: 12; CDR3 protein: CASSLIYNEQFF; CDR3 DNA: TGCGCCAGCAGCTTGATTTACAATGAGCAGTTCTTC
V gene: TRBV7-2; J gene: TRBJ1-2; D gene: -; clone size: few; CDR3 length: 15; CDR3 protein: CASSSGTSEVYGYTF; CDR3 DNA: TGTGCCAGCAGCTCCGGGACTTCGGAGGTCTATGGCTACACCTTC
V gene: TRBV7-3; J gene: TRBJ2-1; D gene: TRBD2; clone size: few; CDR3 length: 13; CDR3 protein: CASSGSSYNEQFF; CDR3 DNA: TGTGCCTCTAGCGGAAGCTCCTACAATGAGCAGTTCTTC
V gene: TRBV6-5; J gene: TRBJ1-2; D gene: -; clone size: -; CDR3 length: 17; CDR3 protein: CASSYSGVLGVNYGYTF; CDR3 DNA: TGTGCCAGCAGTTACTCGGGGGTTTTAGGGGTTAACTATGGCTACACCTTC
V gene: TRBV7-3; J gene: TRBJ2-3; D gene: -; clone size: few; CDR3 length: 15; CDR3 protein: CASSVAVGTGGTQYF; CDR3 DNA: TGTGCCAGCAGCGTCGCTGTAGGGACCGGGGGTACGCAGTATTTT
V gene: TRBV5-1; J gene: TRBJ1-2; D gene: TRBD1; clone size: -; CDR3 length: 13; CDR3 protein: CASSLDRVYGYTF; CDR3 DNA: TGTGCCAGCAGCTTGGACAGGGTCTATGGCTACACCTTC
V gene: TRBV20-1; J gene: TRBJ2-7; D gene: TRBD1; clone size: -; CDR3 length: 14; CDR3 protein: CSASLGQGAYEQYF; CDR3 DNA: TGCAGTGCTAGTTTGGGGCAGGGGGCCTACGAGCAGTACTTC
V gene: TRBV19; J gene: TRBJ1-1; D gene: TRBD1; clone size: -; CDR3 length: 14; CDR3 protein: CASRPDNGQGEAFF; CDR3 DNA: TGTGCCAGTAGGCCCGATAATGGACAGGGTGAAGCTTTCTTT
V gene: TRBV6-5; J gene: TRBJ2-1; D gene: TRBD1; clone size: -; CDR3 length: 17; CDR3 protein: CASSYSMGTARSNEQFF; CDR3 DNA: TGTGCCAGCAGTTACTCGATGGGGACAGCCAGGTCCAATGAGCAGTTCTTC
V gene: TRBV7-2; J gene: TRBJ2-5; D gene: -; clone size: -; CDR3 length: 14; CDR3 protein: CASSPLGRGETQYF; CDR3 DNA: TGTGCCAGCAGCCCCCTCGGGAGAGGGGAGACCCAGTACTTC
V gene: TRBV10-3; J gene: TRBJ1-1; D gene: TRBD1; clone size: -; CDR3 length: 13; CDR3 protein: CAIRMDRDGEAFF; CDR3 DNA: TGTGCCATCAGGATGGACAGGGACGGTGAAGCTTTCTTT
V gene: TRBV7-9; J gene: TRBJ2-2; D gene: -; clone size: -; CDR3 length: 12; CDR3 protein: CASSSYRGELFF; CDR3 DNA: TGTGCCAGCAGCTCATACAGGGGGGAGCTGTTTTTT
V gene: TRBV28; J gene: TRBJ1-6; D gene: TRBD1; clone size: -; CDR3 length: 15; CDR3 protein: CASSFRRTGFSPLHF; CDR3 DNA: TGTGCCAGCAGTTTTAGGAGGACAGGATTTTCACCCCTCCACTTT
V gene: TRBV13; J gene: TRBJ2-2; D gene: -; clone size: -; CDR3 length: 12; CDR3 protein: CASTQPTGELFF; CDR3 DNA: TGTGCCAGCACCCAACCTACCGGGGAGCTGTTTTTT
V gene: TRBV7-2; J gene: TRBJ2-3; D gene: TRBD2; clone size: -; CDR3 length: 17; CDR3 protein: CASSLRGTSGSTDTQYF; CDR3 DNA: TGTGCCAGCAGCTTAAGGGGGACTAGCGGGAGCACAGATACGCAGTATTTT
V gene: TRBV20-1; J gene: TRBJ1-2; D gene: -; clone size: few; CDR3 length: 12; CDR3 protein: CSCGGRGYGYTF; CDR3 DNA: TGCAGCTGCGGCGGCCGGGGTTATGGCTACACCTTC
V gene: TRBV18; J gene: TRBJ2-7; D gene: -; clone size: -; CDR3 length: 14; CDR3 protein: CASSQGPEGYEQYF; CDR3 DNA: TGTGCCAGCTCACAGGGACCCGAAGGGTACGAGCAGTACTTC
V gene: TRBV19; J gene: TRBJ1-1; D gene: -; clone size: -; CDR3 length: 13; CDR3 protein: CASIQPPHTEAFF; CDR3 DNA: TGTGCCAGTATACAACCTCCCCACACTGAAGCTTTCTTT
V gene: TRBV28; J gene: TRBJ2-2; D gene: -; clone size: -; CDR3 length: 19; CDR3 protein: CASSSPKGEGRGNTGELFF; CDR3 DNA: TGTGCCAGCAGTTCCCCGAAGGGGGAGGGCCGCGGAAACACCGGGGAGCTGTTTTTT
V gene: TRBV20-1; J gene: TRBJ2-7; D gene: -; clone size: -; CDR3 length: 17; CDR3 protein: CSARDSAVQGWSYEQYF; CDR3 DNA: TGCAGTGCTAGGGACTCAGCGGTCCAAGGTTGGTCCTACGAGCAGTACTTC
V gene: TRBV6-2/TRBV6-3; J gene: TRBJ2-7; D gene: -; clone size: -; CDR3 length: 16; CDR3 protein: CASSYKGTLSAHEQYF; CDR3 DNA: TGTGCCAGCAGTTACAAGGGGACTCTATCGGCCCACGAGCAGTACTTC
V gene: TRBV28; J gene: TRBJ1-6; D gene: -; clone size: -; CDR3 length: 15; CDR3 protein: CASSLLVPNNSPLHF; CDR3 DNA: TGTGCCAGCAGTTTATTAGTACCTAATAATTCACCCCTCCACTTT
V gene: TRBV27; J gene: TRBJ1-1; D gene: -; clone size: few; CDR3 length: 13; CDR3 protein: CASRRDDYTEAFF; CDR3 DNA: TGTGCCAGCAGACGCGACGACTATACTGAAGCTTTCTTT
V gene: TRBV5-6; J gene: TRBJ2-7; D gene: TRBD2; clone size: -; CDR3 length: 15; CDR3 protein: CASRLTGTSSYEQYF; CDR3 DNA: TGTGCCAGCAGGTTAACCGGGACTAGCTCGTACGAGCAGTACTTC
V gene: TRBV20-1; J gene: TRBJ1-1; D gene: -; clone size: -; CDR3 length: 15; CDR3 protein: CSANNPGGENTEAFF; CDR3 DNA: TGCAGTGCTAACAACCCGGGAGGGGAGAACACTGAAGCTTTCTTT
V gene: TRBV27; J gene: TRBJ2-7; D gene: TRBD2; clone size: -; CDR3 length: 14; CDR3 protein: CASSLSGRVHEQYF; CDR3 DNA: TGTGCCAGCAGTTTGAGCGGGAGGGTCCACGAGCAGTACTTC
V gene: TRBV12-3/TRBV12-4; J gene: TRBJ2-7; D gene: -; clone size: few; CDR3 length: 12; CDR3 protein: CASSSAANEQYF; CDR3 DNA: TGTGCCAGCAGTTCTGCGGCGAACGAGCAGTACTTC
V gene: TRBV28; J gene: TRBJ1-2; D gene: -; clone size: few; CDR3 length: 12; CDR3 protein: CASGGRNYGYTF; CDR3 DNA: TGTGCCAGTGGGGGACGGAACTATGGCTACACCTTC
V gene: TRBV5-4; J gene: TRBJ2-7; D gene: -; clone size: few; CDR3 length: 15; CDR3 protein: CASSLEGGEAYEQYF; CDR3 DNA: TGTGCCAGCAGCTTGGAAGGGGGTGAGGCCTACGAGCAGTACTTC
V gene: TRBV27; J gene: TRBJ1-2; D gene: -; clone size: few; CDR3 length: 13; CDR3 protein: CASKGGIALGYTF; CDR3 DNA: TGTGCCAGCAAGGGCGGGATTGCGCTCGGCTACACCTTC
V gene: TRBV6-5; J gene: TRBJ1-5; D gene: -; clone size: -; CDR3 length: 13; CDR3 protein: CASSSGENQPQHF; CDR3 DNA: TGTGCCAGCAGTTCAGGGGAGAATCAGCCCCAGCATTTT
V gene: TRBV19; J gene: TRBJ2-7; D gene: TRBD2; clone size: -; CDR3 length: 16; CDR3 protein: CASSPTSGRALYEQYF; CDR3 DNA: TGTGCCAGTAGTCCGACTAGCGGGAGGGCCCTCTACGAGCAGTACTTC
V gene: TRBV5-4; J gene: TRBJ1-2; D gene: TRBD1; clone size: few; CDR3 length: 16; CDR3 protein: CASSPTGTGGYYGYTF; CDR3 DNA: TGTGCCAGCAGCCCCACTGGGACAGGGGGTTACTATGGCTACACCTTC
V gene: TRBV10-3; J gene: TRBJ2-7; D gene: -; clone size: -; CDR3 length: 15; CDR3 protein: CAIQSSEGLIYEQYF; CDR3 DNA: TGTGCCATCCAGAGTTCGGAGGGCTTAATCTACGAGCAGTACTTC
V gene: TRBV6-6; J gene: TRBJ1-6; D gene: TRBD1; clone size: -; CDR3 length: 13; CDR3 protein: CASEPGQGVPLHF; CDR3 DNA: TGTGCCAGCGAACCGGGACAGGGGGTTCCCCTCCACTTT
V gene: TRBV19; J gene: TRBJ1-6; D gene: TRBD1; clone size: -; CDR3 length: 12; CDR3 protein: CATQGEASPLHF; CDR3 DNA: TGTGCCACCCAGGGGGAGGCTTCACCCCTCCACTTT
V gene: TRBV7-2; J gene: TRBJ2-1; D gene: -; clone size: -; CDR3 length: 16; CDR3 protein: CASSPSAGGSYNEQFF; CDR3 DNA: TGTGCCAGCAGCCCCTCGGCCGGGGGCTCCTACAATGAGCAGTTCTTC
V gene: TRBV12-3/TRBV12-4; J gene: TRBJ2-3; D gene: TRBD2; clone size: few; CDR3 length: 19; CDR3 protein: CASSSPPRLAGWSTDTQYF; CDR3 DNA: TGTGCCAGCAGTTCCCCACCCCGACTAGCGGGATGGAGCACAGATACGCAGTATTTT
V gene: TRBV19; J gene: TRBJ2-2; D gene: -; clone size: -; CDR3 length: 13; CDR3 protein: CASTLDSYGELFF; CDR3 DNA: TGTGCCAGTACCCTGGACAGTTACGGGGAGCTGTTTTTT
V gene: TRBV4-3; J gene: TRBJ2-7; D gene: TRBD1; clone size: few; CDR3 length: 14; CDR3 protein: CASSQGDRGYEQYF; CDR3 DNA: TGCGCCAGCAGCCAAGGGGACAGGGGCTACGAGCAGTACTTC